These 5 T cell receptor beta chains share one sample of origin, sequenced in a study of blood T cells in healthy people across ages. A sample-barcoded 5' primer and a J-beta primer mix were used in a second PCR of roughly 6 to 11 cycles. TCRdb redid the calling of the 5' RACE reads with MiXCR, one entry per CDR3 protein. Counted here are about 930,000 distinct CDR3 sequences, about 29% occurring once; the ten biggest clones make up more than 8.5%. These data also formed part of another study, on T cells of mothers and their children.

The specimen sequenced was blood. All receptors derive from a woman aged 40 to 50 in good health.

The rearrangement links TRBV10-2 to TRBJ1-2; TRBD1 matches at 8 bases. The CDR3 extends over 15 amino acids. In germline, CDR1 is WSHSY, CDR2 SAAADI. V was pared by 0 bases and J by 2 bases, with 2 bases of the junction left unmatched. CDR3 residues: CASSESRTGNYGYTF. The CDR3 nucleotides read TGCGCCAGCAGTGAGTCCCGGACAGGGAACTATGGCTACACCTTC.

J is TRBJ1-1 and V is TRBV12-3 or TRBV12-4; D gene ambiguous. The CDR3 consists of 13 residues. V was shortened by 2 bases and J by 6 bases, with 10 bases between the two germline ends. Here the CDR3 DNA reads TGTGCCAGCAGTTTAACCCGAACGGCTGAAGCTTTCTTT. The encoded protein is CASSLTRTAEAFF.

The chain uses TRBV7-3 and TRBJ1-1, with 7 nucleotides matching TRBD1. V shed 4 bases, J shed 6 bases, and the junction held 14 bases outside the gene matches. CDR1 is SGHTA, CDR2 FQGTGA, per germline. The CDR3 covers 16 residues. As DNA, the CDR3 is TGTGCCAGCAGCTCACACGCGACGACAGGGACTCCTGAAGCTTTCTTT. Protein: CASSSHATTGTPEAFF.

This clonotype occurred a few times. The chain employs TRBV6-6 and TRBJ1-4, with no clear D. The germline CDR1 and CDR2 sequences are MNHNY and SVGAGI (reference sequence). V was clipped by 7 bases and J by 5 bases, with 11 bases between them. This CDR3 contains 13 residues. CDR3 sequence (DNA): TGTGCCAGCACCATACACGGGAATGAAAAACTGTTTTTT. It translates to CASTIHGNEKLFF.

This clonotype was seen ten or more times. The chain is built from TRBV20-1 and TRBJ2-3, with 10 bases that match TRBD2. The V gene's germline CDR1 is DFQATT and CDR2 SNEGSKA (reference sequence). This CDR3 region has 14 residues. Germline trimming cut 6 bases from V and 4 bases from J; bases unmatched to any gene: 7. The CDR3 DNA reads TGCAGTGCGCAGCGGGGGGGCCTCGCAGATACGCAGTATTTT. Translated, it gives CSAQRGGLADTQYF.